This T cell receptor (beta chain) was captured in a study of cytomegalovirus exposure and HLA in healthy donors. V trimming: 3 bases; J trimming: 5 bases; junction bases outside the gene matches: 6. Germline CDR1 reads KGHSH; CDR2 reads LQKENI. The CDR3 totals 14 residues. Study-level points and caveats: Researchers catalogued approximately 160 TCR beta chains as cytomegalovirus-associated.

The study ran its PCR with 60 Vbeta and 13 Jbeta primers. Here immunoSEQ multiplex PCR was the method, and the copy in TCRdb shows in-frame clones only, minus some. The sample has around 140,000 clones; more than 70% are singletons. This clone was seen a single time. Its cognate antigen is unknown. The gene calls are TRBV18 and TRBJ2-7, with 8 bases fitting TRBD1. The specimen sequenced was PBMCs. This clonotype was obtained from a male donor in good health and CMV-seronegative. The CDR3 sequence is CASSPTDRVHEQYF. The CDR3 nucleotides read TGTGCCAGCTCACCCACGGACAGGGTCCACGAGCAGTACTTC.